These 19 T cell receptor beta chains were all obtained from the same sample, sequenced in a study of regulatory T cells in long-lasting Graves disease. Relying on iRepertoire HTBI primers and Arm-PCR of CDR3 regions, the team built TCR beta libraries. Using its own MiXCR run on the multiplex PCR reads, TCRdb lists one record per CDR3 protein. There are about 530,000 distinct CDR3 sequences in the sample; 15% to 20% occur only once, and 20% to 25% lies in the top ten. Noted time point: newly diagnosed GD, antithyroid drugs for less than 3 months. PBMC-extracted RNA yielded the TCR library. This sample also appeared in a second study, on T cells in Graves' hyperthyroidism and ophthalmopathy.

The sample here was peripheral blood mononuclear cells (PBMCs), taken at new diagnosis, from a patient treated with antithyroid drugs. These receptor sequences come from a woman aged 40 to 65 with Graves disease.

This clonotype was observed many times. The chain carries TRBV28 and TRBJ1-4, with D perhaps matching TRBD1 (5 bases). The CDR3 contains 14 residues. CDR1 is MDHEN, CDR2 SYDVKM, per germline. The V end was cut by 7 bases, the J end by 4 bases, with 13 bases between. The CDR3 spells CASNLGVYNEKLFF. CDR3 coding DNA: TGTGCCAGCAACCTAGGGGTTTATAATGAAAAACTGTTTTTT.

The chain joins TRBV19 to TRBJ1-1, with 8 bases that match TRBD1. The CDR3 is 14 amino acids. Germline trimming cut 4 bases from V and 3 bases from J; bases unmatched to any gene: 4. Germline values: CDR1 LNHDA, CDR2 SQIVND (reference sequence). CDR3 loop: CASSKTGGDTEAFF. The CDR3 DNA is TGTGCCAGTAGTAAAACAGGGGGGGACACTGAAGCTTTCTTT.

The sample holds a few counts of this clonotype. The rearrangement links TRBV5-1 to TRBJ2-1; the D gene is possibly TRBD2 (6 bases). From germline, CDR1 is SGHRS and CDR2 YFSETQ. The CDR3 is 16 amino acids. The germline V and J ends were trimmed by 0 bases and 6 bases, with 16 bases remaining between them. The CDR3 region is CASSLGAWEDRNEQFF. The CDR3 nucleotides are TGCGCCAGCAGCTTGGGGGCCTGGGAGGACCGCAATGAGCAGTTCTTC.

This clonotype was seen only a few times. This chain uses TRBV7-6 with TRBJ2-7, with TRBD1 matching 9 bases. In germline, CDR1 is SGHVS, CDR2 FNYEAQ. V shed 5 bases, J shed 6 bases, and the junction held 5 bases outside the gene matches. The CDR3 is 13 amino acids. In DNA form, the CDR3 reads TGTGCCAGCAGCGGACAGGGGTTCACCGAGCAGTACTTC. Residues: CASSGQGFTEQYF. Supplemented by reference TRBV7-6 and TRBJ2-7, the full variable domain reads GAGVSQSPRYKVTKRGQDVALRCDPISGHVSLYWYRQALGQGPEFLTYFNYEAQQDKSGLPNDRFSAERPEGSISTLTIQRTEQRDSAMYRCASSGQGFTEQYFGPGTRLTVT.

This clonotype was counted many times. The V call is TRBV27, the J call TRBJ1-1; 9 nucleotides align to TRBD1. Germline V gives CDR1 MNHEY, CDR2 SMNVEV (reference sequence). With 5 bases clipped from V and 3 bases from J, the junction kept 7 bases outside the gene matches. The CDR3 runs 15 residues. This CDR3 is CASSTTGTGHTEAFF. DNA of the CDR3: TGTGCCAGCAGTACAACCGGGACAGGGCACACTGAAGCTTTCTTT.

Comments on this clonotype: With a much larger clone just one base away, this may be a read error. The chain links TRBV28 to TRBJ2-5, with 10 bases identical to TRBD1. From germline, CDR1 is MDHEN and CDR2 SYDVKM. The CDR3 loop spans 15 amino acids. The CDR3 DNA follows: TGTGCCAGCAGTCCAGGGACAGGGGTAAGAGAGACCCAGTGCTTC. Its translation is CASSPGTGVRETQCF.

This clonotype was counted at least ten times. V gene TRBV12-3 or TRBV12-4 combines with J gene TRBJ1-2, with TRBD1 matching over 7 bases. The CDR3 has 13 residues. Trimming removed 6 bases from V and 8 bases from J; junction bases left unmatched: 9. The DNA of the CDR3 is TGTGCCAGCAGCCCCCAGACAGGGTTCGGCTACACCTTC. It encodes CASSPQTGFGYTF.

This clonotype was picked up many times. This chain joins TRBV2 and TRBJ1-1; TRBD1 matches 8 bases. This CDR3 is built from 15 residues. V gave up 5 bases and J gave up 0 bases; unmatched junction bases: 5. The germline V gene has CDR1 SNHLY and CDR2 FYNNEI. CDR3 residues: CASSRTGNMNTEAFF. The CDR3 DNA follows: TGTGCCAGCAGTAGGACAGGGAATATGAACACTGAAGCTTTCTTT. Full variable domain (remainder filled in from reference TRBV2 and TRBJ1-1): EPEVTQTPSHQVTQMGQEVILRCVPISNHLYFYWYRQILGQKVEFLVSFYNNEISEKSEIFDDQFSVERPDGSNFTLKIRSTKLEDSAMYFCASSRTGNMNTEAFFGQGTRLTVV.

In this sample, this clonotype turned up once. A much larger clonotype is one base distant, so this may be a read error. The gene calls are TRBV7-9 and TRBJ2-1, with 15 bases identical to TRBD2. This CDR3 contains 17 residues. The germline V gene encodes CDR1 SEHNR and CDR2 FQNEAQ (reference sequence). The CDR3 here is CSSSPARTSGGAGEQFF. For the CDR3, the DNA is TGTTCCAGCAGCCCTGCTAGGACTAGCGGGGGGGCGGGAGAGCAGTTCTTC.

This clonotype was detected many times. V and J are TRBV20-1 and TRBJ1-3; unclear D gene. Trimming stripped 7 bases from V and 1 base from J, with 11 bases between. The CDR3 extends over 13 amino acids. Germline V lookup: CDR1 DFQATT, CDR2 SNEGSKA (reference sequence). The CDR3 here is CSVWGLSGNTIYF. DNA for the CDR3: TGCAGTGTGTGGGGATTGTCTGGAAACACCATATATTTT.

This clonotype was detected a few times. V gene TRBV7-8 combines with J gene TRBJ2-1; 14 nucleotides line up with TRBD2. Germline values: CDR1 SGHVS, CDR2 FQNEAQ. Trimming took 3 bases from V and 8 from J; bases not matched to a gene: 6. This CDR3 spans 16 amino acids. The CDR3, as DNA: TGTGCCAGCAGCTTGGGACTAGCGGGGGACGGGTATGAGCAGTTCTTC. Translation gives CASSLGLAGDGYEQFF.

This clonotype has only a few counts. J is TRBJ2-1 and V is TRBV12-3 or TRBV12-4, with D possibly being TRBD2 (5 bases). V lost 1 base to trimming and J lost 3 bases, with 10 bases between them. This CDR3 spans 15 amino acids. The CDR3 reads CASSLGTSFYNEQFF. CDR3 coding DNA: TGTGCCAGCAGTTTAGGGACTTCCTTCTACAATGAGCAGTTCTTC.

This clonotype showed up just once. A much larger clone lies one base from this, so it may be a read error. The rearrangement links TRBV11-1 to TRBJ2-3, with TRBD2 as a possible D gene (7 bases). CDR3 length: 14 residues. V dropped 5 bases and J dropped 4 bases, with 13 bases sitting between them. Germline CDR1 reads SGHAT; CDR2 reads FQDESV (reference sequence). The DNA of the CDR3 is TGTGCCAGCAGCACCTGGGGGGGCGCAGATACGCAGTATTTT. This encodes CASSTWGGADTQYF.

This clonotype was detected many times. DNA for the CDR3: TGCAGTGCCACCGGGGGGGCCACAAACTATGGCTACACCTTC. Protein sequence: CSATGGATNYGYTF. This chain joins TRBV20-1 and TRBJ1-2; D may be TRBD1 (6 bases). The CDR3 is made up of 14 amino acids. The germline V gene has CDR1 DFQATT and CDR2 SNEGSKA (reference sequence). The V and J ends lost 6 bases and 2 bases respectively, with 16 bases between them.

Concerning this clonotype: A much larger clone differs from this one at a single base, so this may be a read error. The chain recombines TRBV4-1 with TRBJ1-2; the D is unclear. CDR3 length: 13 residues. Germline CDR1 and CDR2: MGHRA and YSYEKL. Trimming stripped 3 bases from V and 6 bases from J, with 11 bases between. The CDR3 sequence is CASSHGQANGYTF. The CDR3 DNA follows: TGCGCCAGCAGCCATGGGCAGGCCAATGGCTACACCTTC.

Remarks on this clonotype: This may arise from a read error, as a much more abundant clone is one base away. The chain employs TRBV28 and TRBJ1-4; D not resolved. The CDR3 extends over 13 amino acids. The germline V gene encodes CDR1 MDHEN and CDR2 SYDVKM. Here the CDR3 reads CASSLRSNEKLIF. DNA for the CDR3: TGTGCCAGCAGTTTAAGGTCTAATGAAAAACTGATTTTT.

This clonotype was detected a few times. The chain recombines TRBV5-6 with TRBJ1-5; the match to TRBD1 covers 10 bases. Germline-derived CDR1 and CDR2 are SGHDT and YYEEEE. After removal of 2 bases from V and 7 bases from J, the junction contained 3 bases not matched to a gene. The CDR3 length is 14 residues. CDR3 bases: TGTGCCAGCAGCTTTGGGACAGGGGTGCAGCCCCAGCATTTT. This codes for CASSFGTGVQPQHF. The variable domain in full, with the rest retrieved from reference TRBV5-6 and TRBJ1-5, is DAGVTQSPTHLIKTRGQQVTLRCSPKSGHDTVSWYQQALGQGPQFIFQYYEEEERQRGNFPDRFSGHQFPNYSSELNVNALLLGDSALYLCASSFGTGVQPQHFGDGTRLSIL.

The chain links TRBV6-2 or TRBV6-3 to TRBJ1-2; 8 positions agree with TRBD1. Germline values: CDR1 MNHEY, CDR2 SVGEGT. Trimming at V came to 2 bases and at J to 2 bases, leaving 16 bases not matched to a gene. CDR3 size: 19 residues. The CDR3 nucleotides are TGTGCCAGCAGTTACCAGTATTTTTCGGACAGGGAACCCAACTATGGCTACACCTTC. Its translation is CASSYQYFSDREPNYGYTF.

This clonotype has a count of ten or more. The rearrangement uses TRBV30 and TRBJ2-3, with D possibly TRBD2 on 5 matching bases. The CDR3 runs to 13 residues. Germline CDR1 and CDR2: GTSNPN and SVGIG (reference sequence). V was trimmed by 3 bases and J by 0 bases, leaving 7 bases between them. The CDR3 sequence: CAWRRTSTDTQYF. The CDR3 DNA sequence: TGTGCCTGGAGGCGGACTAGCACAGATACGCAGTATTTT.